The 27 T cell receptor beta chains listed next were all sequenced from one sample in a study of T-cell memory formation after mild COVID-19. TCRdb used MiXCR to reprocess the 5' RACE reads, holding one entry per CDR3 protein. The table has 550,000 to 700,000 distinct CDR3 sequences, about 20% seen once. Source material: PBMCs or a T cell subset sorted from them (not recorded which). These receptors came from an adult woman who had mild COVID-19 (a few samples of this study predate the infection). Cell type and time point are not known.

The chain combines TRBV7-9 with TRBJ2-7; TRBD2 might be the D (5 bases). The V end was cut by 4 bases, the J end by 3 bases, with 10 bases between. This CDR3 comprises 13 residues. Germline loops: CDR1 SEHNR, CDR2 FQNEAQ (reference sequence). The CDR3 region is CASSSPRDYEQYF. The DNA of the CDR3 is TGTGCCAGCAGCTCCCCGAGGGACTACGAGCAGTACTTC.

The chain links TRBV7-9 to TRBJ1-1; TRBD1 might be the D (6 bases). Germline CDR1 is SEHNR and CDR2 is FQNEAQ (reference sequence). The CDR3 totals 14 residues. Trimming pared 6 bases from V and 0 bases from J, leaving 11 bases between. CDR3 protein: CASSYRVMNTEAFF. The CDR3 DNA sequence: TGTGCCAGCAGTTACAGGGTTATGAACACTGAAGCTTTCTTT.

This chain joins TRBV18 and TRBJ2-7; TRBD1 aligns across 7 bases. Trimming removed 6 bases from V and 2 bases from J; junction bases left unmatched: 10. The CDR3 has 15 amino acids. In germline, CDR1 is KGHSH, CDR2 LQKENI. Here the CDR3 reads CASSEKQGSAYEQYF. CDR3 nucleotide sequence: TGTGCCAGCTCGGAAAAACAGGGGTCGGCCTACGAGCAGTACTTC.

The V gene is TRBV2, the J gene TRBJ2-1; D ambiguous. Germline CDR1 reads SNHLY; CDR2 reads FYNNEI. The CDR3 sequence is 15 residues long. The V gene lost 7 bases and the J gene lost 5 bases, with 18 bases spanning the gap. CDR3 in DNA: TGTGCCAGCATCTCCGACAATTTCGCCAACAATGAGCAGTTCTTC. Its translation is CASISDNFANNEQFF.

As concerns this clonotype: One end of the junction is discordant with germline, which a read error may explain. The rearrangement uses TRBV20-1 and TRBJ2-1; D tentatively reads TRBD1 or TRBD2 (6 bases each). The CDR3 spans 14 residues. In germline, CDR1 is DFQATT, CDR2 SNEGSKA (reference sequence). CDR3 region: CSARDGGSFGEQFF. The DNA for the CDR3 is TGCAGTGCTCGAGACGGGGGCTCATTCGGCGAGCAGTTCTTC.

V and J are TRBV7-8 and TRBJ2-5, with D perhaps TRBD1 (5 bases). This CDR3 region has 13 residues. Germline lookup yields CDR1 SGHVS and CDR2 FQNEAQ. Trimming shortened V by 5 bases and J by 5 bases, and 12 bases separated the two germline ends. The CDR3: CASSTDRFETQYF. In DNA, the CDR3 is TGTGCCAGCAGCACCGACAGATTTGAGACCCAGTACTTC.

This clonotype came up a few times. The rearrangement links TRBV30 to TRBJ2-7; TRBD1 matches at 8 bases. This CDR3 is built from 14 residues. The germline V gene has CDR1 GTSNPN and CDR2 SVGIG (reference sequence). V shed 2 bases and J 5 bases; nucleotides not matched to a gene: 8. The CDR3: CAWSRGQGKNEQYF. The CDR3, as DNA: TGTGCCTGGAGTCGCGGACAGGGCAAAAACGAGCAGTACTTC.

In its sample, this clonotype was seen many times. This chain joins TRBV2 and TRBJ2-2; 9 bases agree with TRBD2. The germline gives CDR1 SNHLY, CDR2 FYNNEI. The CDR3 runs 16 residues. Trimming removed 2 bases from V and 4 bases from J; junction bases left unmatched: 5. The CDR3 coding sequence is TGTGCCAGCAGTGAACAGCGGGGGGCGGGCACCGGGGAGCTGTTTTTT. Translated: CASSEQRGAGTGELFF.

There are a few counts of this clonotype. The chain combines TRBV11-1 with TRBJ2-3, with 7 bases aligning to TRBD1. J gave up 3 bases and V 3 bases, and 9 bases lay outside the gene matches. Germline V gene data show CDR1 as SGHAT and CDR2 as FQDESV (reference sequence). CDR3 size: 16 residues. The CDR3 region has the DNA TGTGCCAGCAGCTTGATGACAGGGACAAGAACAGATACGCAGTATTTT. Amino acids: CASSLMTGTRTDTQYF.

This chain joins TRBV4-2 and TRBJ2-2; TRBD1 matches at 9 bases. J was trimmed by 5 bases and V by 0 bases; bases with no gene match: 7. Germline assignment: CDR1 LGHNA and CDR2 YNFKEQ. The CDR3 is made up of 17 amino acids. The CDR3 region has the DNA TGTGCCAGCAGCCAAGAACTAGGGACAGGGCGAACCGGGGAGCTGTTTTTT. It yields the protein CASSQELGTGRTGELFF.

The genes are TRBV27 and TRBJ1-1; D gene unclear. V was cut by 3 bases and J by 5 bases, with 13 bases left in between. The germline V gene has CDR1 MNHEY and CDR2 SMNVEV (reference sequence). The CDR3 has 14 amino acids. CDR3 protein: CASSFAPRRTEAFF. CDR3 bases: TGTGCCAGCAGTTTTGCCCCCAGAAGGACTGAAGCTTTCTTT.

This chain connects TRBV25-1 to TRBJ2-7; the match to TRBD1 covers 7 bases. V trimming: 2 bases; J trimming: 1 base; junction bases outside the gene matches: 2. Germline loops: CDR1 MGHDK, CDR2 SYGVNS. The CDR3 totals 14 residues. This CDR3 reads CASSERDSSYEQYF. CDR3 in DNA: TGTGCCAGCAGTGAAAGGGACAGTTCCTACGAGCAGTACTTC.

This clonotype was seen ten or more times. The V gene is TRBV5-1, the J gene TRBJ2-1; a weak D match, TRBD2 (6 bases). Germline values: CDR1 SGHRS, CDR2 YFSETQ. The CDR3 sequence is 16 residues long. V lost 3 bases, J lost 0 bases, and 13 bases lay in between. The CDR3 is CASSSRLVGSYNEQFF. DNA of the CDR3: TGCGCCAGCAGCTCGCGACTAGTCGGCTCCTACAATGAGCAGTTCTTC.

This clonotype showed up just a few times. The V and J genes are TRBV6-5 and TRBJ1-6; D may be TRBD1 (5 bases). V was clipped by 0 bases and J by 10 bases, with 13 bases between them. Germline V lookup: CDR1 MNHEY, CDR2 SVGAGI. The CDR3 has 15 residues. CDR3 residues: CASSYSGNRGSPLHF. The DNA of the CDR3 is TGTGCCAGCAGTTACTCAGGCAACCGGGGCTCACCCCTCCACTTT.

CDR3 sequence: CASSSSGTTSYNEQFF. CDR3 nucleotides: TGTGCCAGCAGCTCTTCCGGGACCACCTCCTACAATGAGCAGTTCTTC. J is TRBJ2-1 and V is TRBV7-2; perhaps D is TRBD1 or TRBD2 (5 bases each). CDR1 is SGHTA and CDR2 is FQGNSA in the germline V gene. The ends were cut back, 4 bases at V and 0 bases at J, with 13 bases in the middle. The CDR3 totals 16 residues.

The rearrangement uses TRBV7-2 and TRBJ1-5; possible D gene TRBD1, 5 bases. The CDR3 loop spans 14 amino acids. V was pared by 3 bases and J by 4 bases, with 10 bases between. Germline loops: CDR1 SGHTA, CDR2 FQGNSA. The CDR3 DNA is TGTGCCAGCAGCTTCAGGGTGACTAATCAGCCCCAGCATTTT. Translated, it gives CASSFRVTNQPQHF.

This chain uses TRBV30 with TRBJ2-1; D remains unclear. Germline V lookup: CDR1 GTSNPN, CDR2 SVGIG (reference sequence). Trimming shortened V by 1 base and J by 12 bases, and 7 bases separated the two germline ends. The CDR3 has 10 residues. The CDR3 DNA follows: TGTGCCTGGAGTGGCGGTCCGCAGTTCTTC. Its translation is CAWSGGPQFF.

The chain couples TRBV29-1 to TRBJ2-3, with TRBD1 identical over 10 bases. Germline lookup yields CDR1 SQVTM and CDR2 ANQGSEA. The junction had 6 bases not matched to a gene; V was cut back by 7 bases and J by 2 bases. This CDR3 has 14 residues. The CDR3 DNA reads TGCAGCGCCACGACAGGGGGCATCACAGATACGCAGTATTTT. Translation: CSATTGGITDTQYF.

This chain uses TRBV7-2 with TRBJ1-6; D remains unclear. Between the trimmed V and J ends, which lost 7 bases and 7 bases, there was a span of 5 bases. Germline loops: CDR1 SGHTA, CDR2 FQGNSA. The CDR3 extends over 11 amino acids. The CDR3 loop is CASTLNSPLHF. CDR3 in DNA: TGTGCCAGCACCCTGAATTCACCCCTCCACTTT.

The rearrangement joins TRBV30 to TRBJ2-1; D is ambiguous. The V gene lost 2 bases and the J gene lost 9 bases, with 8 bases spanning the gap. Germline V lookup: CDR1 GTSNPN, CDR2 SVGIG (reference sequence). The CDR3 extends over 11 amino acids. DNA of the CDR3: TGTGCCTGGAGTCAAGGACCTGAGCAGTTCTTC. Its translation is CAWSQGPEQFF.

The V and J genes are TRBV15 and TRBJ1-2; no reliable D call. CDR3 length: 13 amino acids. Germline V lookup: CDR1 LNHNV, CDR2 YYDKDF (reference sequence). Trimming pared 3 bases from V and 2 bases from J, leaving 7 bases between. CDR3 sequence reads: CATSSSSNYGYTF. The CDR3 DNA reads as TGTGCCACCAGCAGTTCGTCCAACTATGGCTACACCTTC.

This clonotype was found a few times. This sequence joins TRBV6-2 or TRBV6-3 and TRBJ2-1, with D possibly being TRBD2 (5 bases). The CDR3 loop spans 12 amino acids. The germline V gene encodes CDR1 MNHEY and CDR2 SVGEGT. V gave up 4 bases and J gave up 6 bases, with 7 bases separating them. CDR3 protein: CASSSTSNEQFF. Here the CDR3 DNA reads TGTGCCAGCAGTTCAACTAGCAATGAGCAGTTCTTC.

The chain couples TRBV5-1 to TRBJ1-3; D call uncertain. The CDR3 runs 14 residues. Germline CDR1 reads SGHRS; CDR2 reads YFSETQ. Trimming took 0 bases from V and 3 from J, leaving 7 bases between them. The CDR3 sequence: CASSLACHGNTIYF. Written as DNA, the CDR3 is TGCGCCAGCAGCTTGGCATGCCATGGAAACACCATATATTTT.

This clonotype was picked up many times. The V and J genes are TRBV12-3 or TRBV12-4 and TRBJ2-1; D remains ambiguous. V was cut by 0 bases and J by 7 bases, with 10 bases left in between. The CDR3 consists of 14 residues. The CDR3 reads CASSLAAPGNEQFF. The CDR3 DNA sequence: TGTGCCAGCAGTTTAGCTGCCCCTGGGAATGAGCAGTTCTTC.

This clonotype was seen a handful of times. The CDR3 DNA sequence: TGTGCCAGCAGCCCTAGAAGGGGGACCGCCTACAATGAGCAGTTCTTC. Amino acids: CASSPRRGTAYNEQFF. The J gene is TRBJ2-1, the V gene TRBV7-9; D might be TRBD1 (6 bases). CDR1 and CDR2 (germline): SEHNR, FQNEAQ (reference sequence). The CDR3 runs to 16 residues. V was cut by 5 bases and J by 2 bases, with 16 bases left in between. The whole variable domain, filled in from reference TRBV7-9 and TRBJ2-1, reads DTGVSQNPRHKITKRGQNVTFRCDPISEHNRLYWYRQTLGQGPEFLTYFQNEAQLEKSRLLSDRFSAERPKGSFSTLEIQRTEQGDSAMYLCASSPRRGTAYNEQFFGPGTRLTVL.

The chain links TRBV19 to TRBJ1-1, with D tentatively TRBD1 (5 bases). Deletions cut 6 bases from V and 4 bases from J, with 12 bases between. This CDR3 has 13 residues. Germline loops: CDR1 LNHDA, CDR2 SQIVND (reference sequence). In DNA, the CDR3 is TGTGCCAGTAGACCAGTCGGGGGCACTGAAGCTTTCTTT. Encoded protein: CASRPVGGTEAFF. The variable domain in full, completed from reference TRBV19 and TRBJ1-1, reads DGGITQSPKYLFRKEGQNVTLSCEQNLNHDAMYWYRQDPGQGLRLIYYSQIVNDFQKGDIAEGYSVSREKKESFPLTVTSAQKNPTAFYLCASRPVGGTEAFFGQGTRLTVV.

The table lists this clonotype with a count of one. The genes are TRBV29-1 and TRBJ2-4; D not certain. The CDR3 sequence is 13 residues long. The V end was cut by 0 bases, the J end by 7 bases, with 10 bases between. Germline V gene data show CDR1 as SQVTM and CDR2 as ANQGSEA. The CDR3 nucleotides are TGCAGCGTTGAAGAGACACCAGATAACATTCAGTACTTC. It encodes CSVEETPDNIQYF.